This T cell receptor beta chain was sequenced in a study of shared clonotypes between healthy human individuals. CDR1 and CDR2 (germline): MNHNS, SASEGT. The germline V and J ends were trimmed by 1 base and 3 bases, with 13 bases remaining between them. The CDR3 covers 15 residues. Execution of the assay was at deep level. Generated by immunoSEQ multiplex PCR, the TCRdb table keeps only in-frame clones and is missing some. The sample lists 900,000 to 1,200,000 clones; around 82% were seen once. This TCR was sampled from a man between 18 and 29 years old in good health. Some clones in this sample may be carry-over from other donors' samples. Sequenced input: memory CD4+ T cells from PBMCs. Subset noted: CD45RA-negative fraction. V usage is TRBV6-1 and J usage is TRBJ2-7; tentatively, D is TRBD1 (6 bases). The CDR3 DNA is TGTGCCAGCAGTGAAGTAGGGGGAAATCGCTACGAGCAGTACTTC. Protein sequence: CASSEVGGNRYEQYF.